This TCR beta chain appears in the sequencing data of a study of blood T cell repertoires in COVID-19 (dated by TCRdb to the early 2020s). The study in broad terms: Collaborator samples came from the United States, Italy and Spain and covered acute and convalescent phases of COVID-19. Deeply sampled blood TCRbeta repertoires from subjects exposed to, actively infected with, or recovered from COVID-19 were included in the dataset. The samples were drawn from two sources: the first 160 participants of the ongoing ImmuneRACE study, and 1,000 to 1,500 subjects contributed by 6 global collaborators. The repertoires were released in a freely available public database intended as a resource for research on the immune response to SARS-CoV-2. Where available, HLA class I and class II types were obtained from metadata supplied by the sample provider rather than from assay-based typing. The material from the prospective study consisted of cDNA or gDNA derived from T cells, B-cell-depleted T cells, or PBMCs. Sample metadata almost always included a de-identified subject ID, COVID-19 status, age in years and sex. Here is what the overall study found, with its caveats: The amount of clinical and demographic metadata varied by source and participant and was provided uncurated.

The germline V gene gives CDR1 as SGHRS and CDR2 as YFSETQ. The CDR3 starts with the cysteine, ends with the phenylalanine, and has 14 residues. Only CDR3 DNA is held: 42 bases, read in frame from base 1. V was cut back by 0 bases and J by 4 bases, leaving a gap of 10 bases between them. TCRbeta CDR3 regions were amplified from genomic DNA using the immunoSEQ Assay, a bias-controlled multiplex PCR. Under the source paper's analysis protocol: Nucleated cell counts per sample were estimated from amplification of reference gene primers within the assay. To quantify the absolute abundance of each unique TCRbeta CDR3 rearrangement, sequence reads were collapsed and filtered. For each sample, productive Simpson clonality was calculated as the square root of Simpson's diversity index across productive rearrangements. TCRdb retrieved this table from immuneACCESS and kept in-frame rearrangements only. Not all clones are present; in checked studies, unresolved V genes account for under half, and no reason is known for the remainder. That table supplies the V and J calls and clone size; D and trimming were determined from the DNA. Recorded for this sample are about 150,000 clones; 75% to 80% of them occurred a single time. Under 2% of the sample goes to the ten largest clones.

The collaborating institutions used their own protocols to collect whole blood in K2EDTA tubes. For TCRbeta analysis, collaborators shipped samples as frozen whole blood, isolated PBMCs, or DNA extracted from either of those sample types. Note on this clone: The clone's antigen remains unknown. Per-nucleotide qualities are absent, and no much larger clonotype sits a single base away.

The TCR originated in an elderly man with acute or convalescent COVID-19. The rearrangement joined TRBV5-1 to TRBJ1-1; the D gene identity is not certain. Input material: peripheral blood. The CDR3 reads CASSLGAQITEAFF. In nucleotide form, the sequence is TGCGCCAGCAGCTTGGGTGCCCAGATCACTGAAGCTTTCTTT.